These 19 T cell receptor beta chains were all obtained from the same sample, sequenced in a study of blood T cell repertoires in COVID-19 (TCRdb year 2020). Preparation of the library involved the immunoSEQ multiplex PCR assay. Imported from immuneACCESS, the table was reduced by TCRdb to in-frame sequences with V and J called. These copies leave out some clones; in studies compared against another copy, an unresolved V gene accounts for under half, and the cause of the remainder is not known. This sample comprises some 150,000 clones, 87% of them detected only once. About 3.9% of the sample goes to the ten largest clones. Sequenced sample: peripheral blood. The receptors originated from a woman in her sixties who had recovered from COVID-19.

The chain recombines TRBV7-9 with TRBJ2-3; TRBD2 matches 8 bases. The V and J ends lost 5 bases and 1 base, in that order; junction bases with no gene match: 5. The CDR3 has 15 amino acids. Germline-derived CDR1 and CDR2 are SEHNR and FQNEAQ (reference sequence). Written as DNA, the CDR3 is TGTGCCAGCAGCCAGACTAGCGTGGGCACAGATACGCAGTATTTT. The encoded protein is CASSQTSVGTDTQYF.

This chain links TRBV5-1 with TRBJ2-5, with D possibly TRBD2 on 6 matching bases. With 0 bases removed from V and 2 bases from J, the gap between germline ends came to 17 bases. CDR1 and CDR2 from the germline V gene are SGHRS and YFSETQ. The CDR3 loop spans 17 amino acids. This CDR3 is CASSLDGGAVRQETQYF. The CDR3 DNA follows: TGCGCCAGCAGCTTGGACGGCGGGGCAGTTCGTCAAGAGACCCAGTACTTC. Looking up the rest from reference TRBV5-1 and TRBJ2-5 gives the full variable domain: KAGVTQTPRYLIKTRGQQVTLSCSPISGHRSVSWYQQTPGQGLQFLFEYFSETQRNKGNFPGRFSGRQFSNSRSEMNVSTLELGDSALYLCASSLDGGAVRQETQYFGPGTRLLVL.

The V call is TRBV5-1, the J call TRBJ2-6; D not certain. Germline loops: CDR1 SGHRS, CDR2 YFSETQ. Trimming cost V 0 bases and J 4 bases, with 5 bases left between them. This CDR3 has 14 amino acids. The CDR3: CASSLALGANVLTF. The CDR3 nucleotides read TGCGCCAGCAGCTTGGCCTTGGGGGCCAACGTCCTGACTTTC.

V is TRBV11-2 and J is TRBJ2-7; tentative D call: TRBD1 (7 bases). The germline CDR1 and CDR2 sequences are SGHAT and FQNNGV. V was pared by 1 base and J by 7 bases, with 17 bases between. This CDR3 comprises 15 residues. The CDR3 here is CASSLAGDRAGEQYF. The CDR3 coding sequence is TGTGCCAGCAGCTTAGCAGGTGACAGGGCGGGGGAGCAGTACTTC. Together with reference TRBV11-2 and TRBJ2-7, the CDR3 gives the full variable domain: EAGVAQSPRYKIIEKRQSVAFWCNPISGHATLYWYQQILGQGPKLLIQFQNNGVVDDSQLPKDRFSAERLKGVDSTLKIQPAKLEDSAVYLCASSLAGDRAGEQYFGPGTRLTVT.

The CDR3 reads CASSSTVREPQHF. In DNA, the CDR3 is TGTGCCAGCAGTTCGACAGTCCGGGAGCCCCAGCATTTT. The chain recombines TRBV27 with TRBJ1-5; D perhaps matches TRBD1 (5 bases). CDR1 is MNHEY and CDR2 is SMNVEV in the germline V gene (reference sequence). Trimming stripped 4 bases from V and 8 bases from J, with 12 bases between. This CDR3 is built from 13 residues.

The DNA of the CDR3 is TGTGCCAGCAGTATACAGGGTTATCAGCCCCAGCATTTT. Translating it yields CASSIQGYQPQHF. The rearrangement joins TRBV28 to TRBJ1-5; tentative D call: TRBD1 (6 bases). V lost 5 bases and J 5 bases, leaving 10 bases between the germline ends. Germline V gene sequence: CDR1 MDHEN, CDR2 SYDVKM. The CDR3 is 13 residues long. Based on the CDR3 plus reference TRBV28 and TRBJ1-5, the full variable domain is DVKVTQSSRYLVKRTGEKVFLECVQDMDHENMFWYRQDPGLGLRLIYFSYDVKMKEKGDIPEGYSVSREKKERFSLILESASTNQTSMYLCASSIQGYQPQHFGDGTRLSIL.

The CDR3 bases are TGCGCCAGCAGCCAAGAGTTTACGCGCGAGCAGTACTTC. This encodes CASSQEFTREQYF. V usage is TRBV4-1 and J usage is TRBJ2-7, with D unresolved. Germline V CDR1 and CDR2: MGHRA, YSYEKL. The CDR3 spans 13 residues. V was pared by 0 bases and J by 6 bases, with 9 bases between.

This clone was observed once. CDR3 bases: TGTGCCAGCAGTGAACTTGGTGGCAGAATCCACGAGCAGTACTTC. Amino acids: CASSELGGRIHEQYF. This rearrangement joins TRBV6-1 to TRBJ2-7; D gene ambiguous. The CDR3 is made up of 15 amino acids. CDR1 and CDR2 from the germline V gene are MNHNS and SASEGT. With 2 bases removed from V and 5 bases from J, the gap between germline ends came to 16 bases.

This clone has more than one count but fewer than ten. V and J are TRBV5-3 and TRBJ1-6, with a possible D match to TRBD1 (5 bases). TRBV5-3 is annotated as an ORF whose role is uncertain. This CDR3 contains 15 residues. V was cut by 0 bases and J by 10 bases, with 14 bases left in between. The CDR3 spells CARSLVGWRGSPLHF. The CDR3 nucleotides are TGTGCCAGAAGCTTGGTCGGGTGGAGGGGATCACCCCTCCACTTT.

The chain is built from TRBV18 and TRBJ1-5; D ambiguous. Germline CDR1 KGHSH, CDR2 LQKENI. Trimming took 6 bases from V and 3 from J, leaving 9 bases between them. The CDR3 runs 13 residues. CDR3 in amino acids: CASSDGINQPQHF. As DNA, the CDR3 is TGTGCCAGCTCCGACGGGATCAATCAGCCCCAGCATTTT.

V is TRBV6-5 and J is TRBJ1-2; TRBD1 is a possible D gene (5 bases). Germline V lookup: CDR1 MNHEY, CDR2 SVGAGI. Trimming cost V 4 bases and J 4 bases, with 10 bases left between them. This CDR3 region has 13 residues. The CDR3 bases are TGTGCCAGCAGTTCCAGGGAAGTCTATGGCTACACCTTC. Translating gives CASSSREVYGYTF.

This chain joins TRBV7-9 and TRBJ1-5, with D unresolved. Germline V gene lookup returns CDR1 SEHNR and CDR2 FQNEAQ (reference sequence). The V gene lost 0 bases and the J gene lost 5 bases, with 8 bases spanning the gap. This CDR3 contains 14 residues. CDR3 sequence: CASSLAGQDQPQHF. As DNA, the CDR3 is TGTGCCAGCAGCTTAGCTGGCCAGGATCAGCCCCAGCATTTT.

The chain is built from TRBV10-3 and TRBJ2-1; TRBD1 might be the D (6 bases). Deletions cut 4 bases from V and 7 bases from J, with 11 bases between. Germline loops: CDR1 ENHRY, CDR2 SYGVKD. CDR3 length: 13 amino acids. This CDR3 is CAISVTGRNEQFF. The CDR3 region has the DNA TGTGCCATCAGTGTTACAGGGCGAAATGAGCAGTTCTTC.

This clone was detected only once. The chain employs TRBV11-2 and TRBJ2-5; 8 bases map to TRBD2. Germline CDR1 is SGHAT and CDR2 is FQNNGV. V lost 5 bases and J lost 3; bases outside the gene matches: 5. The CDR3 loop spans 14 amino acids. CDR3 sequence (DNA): TGTGCCAGCAGCCCCGGACTAGCTGAAGAGACCCAGTACTTC. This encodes CASSPGLAEETQYF.

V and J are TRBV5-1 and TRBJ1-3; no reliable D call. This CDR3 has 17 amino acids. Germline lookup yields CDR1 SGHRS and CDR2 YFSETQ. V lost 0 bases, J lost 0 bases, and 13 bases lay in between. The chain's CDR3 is CASSLASQLSSGNTIYF. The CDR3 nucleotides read TGCGCCAGCAGCTTGGCCTCTCAACTGAGCTCTGGAAACACCATATATTTT.

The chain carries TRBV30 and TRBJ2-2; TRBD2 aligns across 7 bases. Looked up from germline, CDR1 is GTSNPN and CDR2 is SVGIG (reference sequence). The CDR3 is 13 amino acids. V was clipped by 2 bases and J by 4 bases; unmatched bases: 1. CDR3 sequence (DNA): TGTGCCTGGAGTTGGGGGGGCACCGGGGAGCTGTTTTTT. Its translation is CAWSWGGTGELFF.

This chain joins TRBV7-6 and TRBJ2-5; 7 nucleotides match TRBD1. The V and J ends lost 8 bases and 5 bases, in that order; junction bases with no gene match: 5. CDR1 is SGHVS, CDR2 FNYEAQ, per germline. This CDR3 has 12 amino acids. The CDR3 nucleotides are TGTGCCAGCGGCGACAGGGTCGAGACCCAGTACTTC. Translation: CASGDRVETQYF. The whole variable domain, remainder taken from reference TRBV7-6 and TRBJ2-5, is GAGVSQSPRYKVTKRGQDVALRCDPISGHVSLYWYRQALGQGPEFLTYFNYEAQQDKSGLPNDRFSAERPEGSISTLTIQRTEQRDSAMYRCASGDRVETQYFGPGTRLLVL.

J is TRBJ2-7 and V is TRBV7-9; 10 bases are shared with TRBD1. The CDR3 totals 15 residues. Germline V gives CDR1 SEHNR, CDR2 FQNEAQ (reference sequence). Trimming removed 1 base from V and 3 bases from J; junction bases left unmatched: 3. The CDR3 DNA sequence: TGTGCCAGCAGCTTAGGACAGGGGGCCTTCTACGAGCAGTACTTC. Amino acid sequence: CASSLGQGAFYEQYF.

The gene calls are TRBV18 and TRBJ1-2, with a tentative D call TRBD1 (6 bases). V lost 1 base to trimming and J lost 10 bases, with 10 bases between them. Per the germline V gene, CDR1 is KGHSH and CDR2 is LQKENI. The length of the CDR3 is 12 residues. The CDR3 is CASSPRTGLYTF. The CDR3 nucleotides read TGTGCCAGCTCACCACGCACAGGGCTCTACACCTTC.